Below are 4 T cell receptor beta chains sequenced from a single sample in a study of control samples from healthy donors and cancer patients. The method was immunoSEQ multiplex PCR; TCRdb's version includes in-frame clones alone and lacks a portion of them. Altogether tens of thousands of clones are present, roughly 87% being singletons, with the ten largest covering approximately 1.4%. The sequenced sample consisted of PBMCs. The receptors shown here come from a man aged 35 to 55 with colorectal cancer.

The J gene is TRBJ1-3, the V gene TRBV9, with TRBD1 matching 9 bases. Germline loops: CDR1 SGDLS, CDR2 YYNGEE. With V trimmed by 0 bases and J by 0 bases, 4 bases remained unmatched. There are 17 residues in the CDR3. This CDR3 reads CASSVVGQGISGNTIYF. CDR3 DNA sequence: TGTGCCAGCAGCGTAGTAGGACAGGGGATCTCTGGAAACACCATATATTTT.

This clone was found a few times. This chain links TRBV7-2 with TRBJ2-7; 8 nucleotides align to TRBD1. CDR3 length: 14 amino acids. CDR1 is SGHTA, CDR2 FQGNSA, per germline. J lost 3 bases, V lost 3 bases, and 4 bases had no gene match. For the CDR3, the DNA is TGTGCCAGCAGCTTCGGGACAGGAATCTACGAGCAGTACTTC. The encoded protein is CASSFGTGIYEQYF.

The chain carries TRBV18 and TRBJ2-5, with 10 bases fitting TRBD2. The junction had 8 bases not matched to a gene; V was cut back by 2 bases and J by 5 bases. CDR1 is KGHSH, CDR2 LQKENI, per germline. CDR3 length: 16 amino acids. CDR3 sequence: CASSPKREGPWETQYF. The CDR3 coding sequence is TGTGCCAGCTCACCAAAGCGGGAGGGTCCTTGGGAGACCCAGTACTTC.

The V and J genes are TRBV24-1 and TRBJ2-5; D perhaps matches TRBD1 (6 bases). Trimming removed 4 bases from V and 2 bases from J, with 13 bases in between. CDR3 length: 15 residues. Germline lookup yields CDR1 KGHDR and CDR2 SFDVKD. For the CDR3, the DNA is TGTGCCACCAGTGACAGAGACAGGTATCAAGAGACCCAGTACTTC. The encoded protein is CATSDRDRYQETQYF.